This TCR beta chain was identified during a study of regulatory T cells in long-lasting Graves disease (dated by TCRdb to about 2021). With respect to the entire study: In the newly diagnosed Graves' disease group, patients had been taking antithyroid drugs for less than 3 months. The study was conducted in China and was registered as a clinical trial. A total of roughly 33 samples were covered by TCR sequencing, comprising some 13 persistent and around 20 newly diagnosed Graves' disease patients. This study used TCR sequencing and RNA sequencing of peripheral blood to compare persistent Graves' disease patients against newly diagnosed Graves' disease patients. What the authors observed across the whole study: The authors noted that the small sample size was a limitation that may lower accuracy. TRBV28, TRBJ1-2 and TRBJ2-5 were preferentially used in persistent disease, while TRBV20-1 and TRBJ2-1 were favored in newly diagnosed disease. Persistent patients shared more public clonotypes among themselves (more than 2,500) than newly diagnosed patients did (roughly 920). Only the TCR beta chain was sequenced and analyzed. Compared with newly diagnosed patients, patients with persistent Graves' disease had lower TCR Shannon entropy and fewer highly expanded clones, which suggests clonal expansion. Only peripheral blood was studied, because thyroid tissue, the primary lesion, was inaccessible.

This clonotype was seen only a few times. No antigen is known for it. Base-call qualities are not available, and no considerably larger clone is one nucleotide away. From a lookup of the germline V gene (reference sequence), CDR1 and CDR2 are PRHDT and FYEKMQ. Deletion took 6 bases off V and 7 bases off J, with a span of 13 bases between the germline ends. The CDR3 has 12 amino acids, counting the end cysteine and phenylalanine. Here the CDR3 DNA is all that survives: 36 bases in frame from base 1. The protocol used for the library was multiplex PCR. Sequenced using an Illumina HiSeq 4000. TCR beta libraries were built with iRepertoire HTBI primers and Arm-PCR amplification of CDR3 regions. Before sequencing, the PCR products went through gel purification. Under the source paper's analysis protocol: Gene usage analysis of CDR3 amino acid clonotypes used the roughly 62 TRBV and around 14 TRBJ segments found across samples. Filtered high-quality paired reads were merged into contigs using COPE and FqMerger. Contigs were aligned with BLAST to IMGT TRBV, TRBD and TRBJ reference genes, and CDR3 was defined per IMGT. Clonotypes above 0.1% frequency were classified as highly expanded clones. Repertoire diversity was measured by Shannon entropy, and V-J evenness by the Gini coefficient. A clonotype found in more than one individual was treated as public. TCRdb passed the public sequencing reads through fastp at Q25 and MiXCR, retaining productive beta sequences. CDR3 protein duplicates are merged, each entry listing the most common genes and DNA. These V and J calls originate from TCRdb's pipeline instead of the authors' own analysis. The table for this sample lists 250,000 to 400,000 distinct CDR3 sequences; about a sixth of them were counted only once. The ten most abundant clones make up less than 40% of the sample.

In light of the paper, this sample's time point label describes: newly diagnosed GD, antithyroid drugs for less than 3 months. For both TCR sequencing and RNA sequencing, RNA was extracted from PBMCs in TRIzol. The diagnosis of Graves' disease followed American Thyroid Association guidelines. Patients for the study were recruited at an endocrinology department in Xi'an, China. Each patient gave around 9 milliliters of peripheral blood, collected in an EDTA anticoagulant tube. Ficoll Paque Plus density gradient separation was used to isolate PBMCs, and no additional T cell sorting was done. An Agilent 2100 Bioanalyzer and agarose gel were used to check RNA quality, and a NanoDrop 2000 was used to measure RNA concentration.

In this chain, TRBV13 is recombined with TRBJ2-7; 5 matching bases give a weak D call of TRBD1. Source: peripheral blood mononuclear cells (PBMCs), taken at new diagnosis, from a patient treated with antithyroid drugs. This TCR was sampled from a female donor with Graves disease. The CDR3 region reads CASRGQGREQYF. The base sequence is TGTGCCAGCAGAGGGCAGGGTAGAGAGCAGTACTTC.